This T cell receptor (beta chain) was identified during a study of T cells in Graves' hyperthyroidism and ophthalmopathy. Study-level results: Median prediction lead before ophthalmopathy onset was 5 to 7.5 months with the model.

Germline V CDR1 and CDR2: MDHEN, SYDVKM. The CDR3 totals 14 residues. Amplification targeted TCR beta CDR3 regions from RNA transcripts. First-round RT-PCR with HTBI primers amplified the TCR CDR3 region. TCRdb recomputed calls from the multiplex PCR reads with MiXCR, one row per CDR3 protein. Of 550,000 to 650,000 distinct CDR3 sequences listed, 14% were seen once; the top ten hold approximately 15%. Disease duration under 2 months; hyperthyroidism patients were aged 18 to 65. This clonotype has just a few counts. The antigen remains unidentified. A junction boundary mismatches the germline segment, possibly from a read error.

The sample consisted of blood. The TCR comes from a woman in her forties with Graves' hyperthyroidism. The gene calls are TRBV28 and TRBJ2-7, with 9 bases identical to TRBD1. The CDR3 DNA reads TGTGCCAACAGTCAAGGGACAGGGACATCCGAGCAGTACTTC. Its translation: CANSQGTGTSEQYF.